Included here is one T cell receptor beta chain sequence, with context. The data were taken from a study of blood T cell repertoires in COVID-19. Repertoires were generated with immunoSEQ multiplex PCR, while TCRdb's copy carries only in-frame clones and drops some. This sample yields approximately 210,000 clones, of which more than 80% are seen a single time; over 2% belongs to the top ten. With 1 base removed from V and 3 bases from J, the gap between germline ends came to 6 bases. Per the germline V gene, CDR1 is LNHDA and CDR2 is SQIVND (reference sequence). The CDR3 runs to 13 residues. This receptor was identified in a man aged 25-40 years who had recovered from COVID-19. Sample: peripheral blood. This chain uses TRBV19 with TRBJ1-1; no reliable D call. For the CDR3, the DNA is TGTGCCAGTAGTATAGGGGCCCACACTGAAGCTTTCTTT. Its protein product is CASSIGAHTEAFF.